This TCR beta chain was recovered during a study of T cells in narcolepsy. Study summary: Enrolled donors included narcolepsy type 1 or type 2 patients and healthy controls.

Libraries were prepared by immunoSEQ multiplex PCR; TCRdb keeps only in-frame clonotypes and omits some of them. The sample lists fewer than 40,000 clones, around 83% occurring once. General study points: In some patient and control memory CD4+ samples, autoreactive clones were absent. Blood of same and different patients, but not healthy controls, reportedly held recurring autoreactive clonotypes. Comparing one patient's CSF and blood CD4+ clonotypes highlighted HCRT- and TRIB2-specific autoreactive clonotypes.

This clone has just a few counts. Its antigen is currently unknown. CDR3 length: 12 amino acids. Germline V gene sequence: CDR1 LNHDA, CDR2 SQIVND (reference sequence). Trimming left V 6 bases short and J 7 bases short, with 12 bases between. The TCR comes from a human donor in good health. J is TRBJ1-2 and V is TRBV19, with TRBD1 as a possible D gene (5 bases). The sample taken for sequencing was memory (CD45RA-) CD4+ T cells from blood. CDR3 nucleotides: TGTGCCAGTAGCGACAGATCATTTGGCTACACCTTC. This translates into CASSDRSFGYTF.